Listed below are T cell receptor beta chains from one sample, sequenced in a study of molecular identifiers for immune sequencing clone quantification. TCRdb independently ran MiXCR on the PCR reads; one entry per CDR3 protein. This sample yields tens of thousands of distinct CDR3 sequences, of which roughly a fifth are seen a single time; about 0.95% belongs to the top ten. Sequenced sample: naive CD8+ T cells from blood, with Jurkat cell RNA spiked in. These receptors were taken from a human donor in good health. Some libraries in this study had Jurkat cell RNA spiked in. The CDR3 runs from the conserved cysteine through the conserved F or W. A D gene is named only where the DNA matches it firmly. Expanded clones get a size class; other rows say once, few or many, or leave the size out.

size | J | V | D | length | DNA | CDR3
many | TRBJ2-3 | TRBV7-9 | TRBD2 | 19 | TGTGCCAGCAGCTTAGAGTACGTGACTAGCGGGAGACCCACAGATACGCAGTATTTT | CASSLEYVTSGRPTDTQYF
few | TRBJ2-3 | TRBV3-1 | . | 15 | TGTGCCAGCAGCCAAGCGAGTGCCGGCACAGATACGCAGTATTTT | CASSQASAGTDTQYF
many | TRBJ2-1 | TRBV5-4 | TRBD2 | 13 | TGTGCCAGCAGTCTTGCAGCGGGAGGGCCTGGGTTCTTC | CASSLAAGGPGFF
. | TRBJ2-5 | TRBV4-2 | TRBD2 | 14 | TGTGCCAGCAAACTAGCGGGAGAACAAGAGACCCAGTACTTC | CASKLAGEQETQYF
. | TRBJ2-7 | TRBV2 | . | 13 | TGTGCCATCGAGGACGAGAACATCTACGAGCAGTACTTC | CAIEDENIYEQYF
many | TRBJ1-1 | TRBV11-2 | . | 17 | TGTGCCAGCAGCTTAGTGTTCCAACTGGGTATGGACACTGAAGCTTTCTTT | CASSLVFQLGMDTEAFF
many | TRBJ2-3 | TRBV19 | TRBD2 | 12 | TGTGCCAGTAGTACCGGACTAGTCTCCCAGTATTTT | CASSTGLVSQYF
few | TRBJ1-1 | TRBV19 | . | 11 | TGTGCCAGTAGCTTCTCGGAGGAAGCTTTCTTT | CASSFSEEAFF
. | TRBJ2-1 | TRBV11-2 | TRBD2 | 15 | TGTGCCAGCAGCGGGACTAGCGGGATATACAATGAGCAGTTCTTC | CASSGTSGIYNEQFF
few | TRBJ1-1 | TRBV30 | . | 12 | TGTGCCTGGAGTGTAACCGGGACTGAAGCTTTCTTT | CAWSVTGTEAFF
many | TRBJ1-1 | TRBV12-3/TRBV12-4 | . | 13 | TGTGCCAGCAGCCTAGTACTCAACACTGAAGCTTTCTTT | CASSLVLNTEAFF
many | TRBJ2-7 | TRBV29-1 | . | 11 | TGCAGCGTTGAAGGAGCTAGCGAGCAGTACTTC | CSVEGASEQYF
many | TRBJ2-5 | TRBV19 | . | 15 | TGTGCCAGTAGTATAGTGACTAGGGGTACAGAGACCCAGTACTTC | CASSIVTRGTETQYF
. | TRBJ1-1 | TRBV27 | . | 17 | TGTGCCAGCAGTTTATCCCGAGGGAGTCTAATGAACACTGAAGCTTTCTTT | CASSLSRGSLMNTEAFF
many | TRBJ2-3 | TRBV9 | TRBD2 | 18 | TGTGCCAGCAGCGTAGTGGCTAGCGGGGGCCCTGACACAGATACGCAGTATTTT | CASSVVASGGPDTDTQYF
. | TRBJ1-5 | TRBV30 | . | 14 | TGTGCCTGGAGTGTACCTCCGGCTGGTCAGCCCCAGCATTTT | CAWSVPPAGQPQHF
. | TRBJ2-3 | TRBV24-1 | TRBD2 | 15 | TGTGCCACCAGTGATAACCGCGGGAGCTTGTATACGCAGTATTTT | CATSDNRGSLYTQYF
many | TRBJ1-4 | TRBV4-3 | . | 20 | TGCGCCAGCAGCCAAGATCTATCGGGCGGGCAGGGAGGGAATAATGAAAAACTGTTTTTT | CASSQDLSGGQGGNNEKLFF
. | TRBJ2-5 | TRBV6-2/TRBV6-3 | . | 12 | TGTGCCAGCAGTTACTCGTGGGAGACCCAGTACTTC | CASSYSWETQYF
many | TRBJ1-4 | TRBV5-1 | TRBD1 | 14 | TGCGCCAGCGGCTTTGCAGGGGGTAATGAAAAACTGTTTTTT | CASGFAGGNEKLFF
many | TRBJ1-1 | TRBV4-1 | . | 13 | TGCGCCAGCAGCCCCGAAACGAACACTGAAGCTTTCTTT | CASSPETNTEAFF
many | TRBJ2-3 | TRBV6-1 | TRBD2 | 21 | TGTGCCAGCAGTGAAGCGTACGGGGGGGGGCCTCCACAAGGGCTCACAGATACGCAGTATTTT | CASSEAYGGGPPQGLTDTQYF
many | TRBJ2-7 | TRBV20-1 | TRBD2 | 15 | TGCAGTGCCCTTTTGGATATAGCGGGGAGCTACGAGCAGTACTTC | CSALLDIAGSYEQYF
many | TRBJ2-4 | TRBV20-1 | . | 13 | TGCAGTGCTGGGGGGATGTACAAAAACATTCAGTACTTC | CSAGGMYKNIQYF
many | TRBJ2-5 | TRBV6-6 | TRBD1 | 15 | TGTGCCAGCAGTTACCCCGGGACAGCCCAAGAGACCCAGTACTTC | CASSYPGTAQETQYF
. | TRBJ2-1 | TRBV28 | TRBD2 | 16 | TGTGCCAGCAGTTTTGTTGGGTTAGCGGGAAGCAATGAGCAGTTCTTC | CASSFVGLAGSNEQFF
few | TRBJ2-2 | TRBV5-1 | TRBD1 | 15 | TGCGCCAGCAGAAGGGACAGCTCTTGGACCGGGGAGCTGTTTTTT | CASRRDSSWTGELFF
many | TRBJ1-1 | TRBV18 | TRBD1 | 16 | TGTGCCAGCTCACCGGTAACCCAGGGGGTGAACACTGAAGCTTTCTTT | CASSPVTQGVNTEAFF
many | TRBJ2-7 | TRBV7-6 | . | 12 | TGTGCCAGCAGCTTAATCCCAGGCGAGCAGTACTTC | CASSLIPGEQYF
many | TRBJ1-1 | TRBV5-6 | TRBD1 | 14 | TGTGCCAGCAGCTGGACAGGGACGAACACTGAAGCTTTCTTT | CASSWTGTNTEAFF
many | TRBJ2-1 | TRBV7-8 | . | 15 | TGTGCCAGCAGCTTAGAACAGGGTAAAACAAATGAGCAGTTCTTC | CASSLEQGKTNEQFF
few | TRBJ1-5 | TRBV6-6 | . | 16 | TGTGCCAGCAGTTACCCGCAAGGAGAGTTGAATCAGCCCCAGCATTTT | CASSYPQGELNQPQHF
. | TRBJ2-2 | TRBV11-2 | . | 13 | TGTGCCAGCAGCTACACAGGGACCGGGGAGCTGTTTTTT | CASSYTGTGELFF
few | TRBJ1-3 | TRBV30 | TRBD1 | 17 | TGTGCCTGGAGTGTCGTTGGCCGACAGGGCTCTGGAAACACCATATATTTT | CAWSVVGRQGSGNTIYF
many | TRBJ1-3 | TRBV4-3 | TRBD1 | 18 | TGCGCCAGCAGCCAAACGGCGGACAGGTCGAACTCTGGAAACACCATATATTTT | CASSQTADRSNSGNTIYF
. | TRBJ1-5 | TRBV27 | . | 13 | TGTGCCAGCAGTTTATCTGGACATCAGCCCCAGCATTTT | CASSLSGHQPQHF
many | TRBJ1-1 | TRBV20-1 | . | 13 | TGCAGTGCTAGAGCCTCAGGGATCACTGAAGCTTTCTTT | CSARASGITEAFF
few | TRBJ2-7 | TRBV19 | TRBD1 | 15 | TGTGCCAGTAGTATAACCGGGACAGGATCCTACGAGCAGTACTTC | CASSITGTGSYEQYF
many | TRBJ2-7 | TRBV7-9 | TRBD1 | 16 | TGTGCCAGCAGCTTAGCGGGCAGGGGGTTAGCCTACGAGCAGTACTTC | CASSLAGRGLAYEQYF
few | TRBJ1-1 | TRBV12-5 | TRBD1 | 14 | TGTGCTAGTGGTTTGGGCCTGGACAGGGCTGAAGCTTTCTTT | CASGLGLDRAEAFF
many | TRBJ1-5 | TRBV15 | TRBD1 | 20 | TGTGCCACCACCGAATTTTACAGGGGAAGAAGCCATAATAGCAATCAGCCCCAGCATTTT | CATTEFYRGRSHNSNQPQHF
many | TRBJ2-7 | TRBV7-9 | . | 13 | TGTGCCAGCAGGCCAGGGAGCTCCTACGAGCAGTACTTC | CASRPGSSYEQYF
few | TRBJ1-2 | TRBV11-2 | . | 15 | TGTGCCAGCAGCCACGGGGGAATCCTAAACTATGGCTACACCTTC | CASSHGGILNYGYTF
. | TRBJ2-7 | TRBV18 | TRBD1 | 13 | TGTGCCAGCTCAGACAGGGGAACCTACGAGCAGTACTTC | CASSDRGTYEQYF
many | TRBJ2-7 | TRBV30 | . | 11 | TGTGCCTGGAGTGTGGACTACGAGCAGTACTTC | CAWSVDYEQYF
many | TRBJ2-2 | TRBV6-5 | TRBD1 | 16 | TGTGCCAGCAGTGGTACAGGGGGCCTCGGCACCGGGGAGCTGTTTTTT | CASSGTGGLGTGELFF
many | TRBJ2-5 | TRBV6-2/TRBV6-3 | TRBD1 | 16 | TGTGCCAGCAGTTACCCTTGGACAGGGGAAGAAGAGACCCAGTACTTC | CASSYPWTGEEETQYF
many | TRBJ2-6 | TRBV28 | TRBD1 | 16 | TGTGCCAGCAGTCAAACAGGGGGCTCTGGGGCCAACGTCCTGACTTTC | CASSQTGGSGANVLTF
. | TRBJ2-7 | TRBV19 | TRBD1 | 15 | TGTGCCAGTAGTATTGGTCCGGGACAGGGCTACGAGCAGTACTTC | CASSIGPGQGYEQYF
. | TRBJ1-1 | TRBV15 | . | 13 | TGTGCCGCCAGCAGAGATATGGGCGCTGAAGCTTTCTTT | CAASRDMGAEAFF
many | TRBJ2-3 | TRBV7-9 | TRBD2 | 16 | TGTGCCAGCAGCTCCCCAGCGGGAGTCAGCACAGATACGCAGTATTTT | CASSSPAGVSTDTQYF
many | TRBJ1-1 | TRBV7-9 | . | 14 | TGTGCCAGCAGTCCTACCGGGACCGGACCTGAAGCTTTCTTT | CASSPTGTGPEAFF
few | TRBJ2-7 | TRBV9 | . | 15 | TGTGCCAGCAGCGTCGGGGCCTCCGAACACTACGAGCAGTACTTC | CASSVGASEHYEQYF
many | TRBJ2-5 | TRBV20-1 | . | 13 | TGCAGTGCTTCCGTGGAGATCTCAGAGACCCAGTACTTC | CSASVEISETQYF
. | TRBJ2-1 | TRBV7-6 | . | 11 | TGTGCCAGCAGCGAATTTAATGAGCAGTTCTTC | CASSEFNEQFF
many | TRBJ1-1 | TRBV19 | . | 11 | TGTGCCAGTATACATCCAACTGAAGCTTTCTTT | CASIHPTEAFF
. | TRBJ2-2 | TRBV19 | . | 16 | TGTGCCAGTAGTATAGTCGGGCAACCGCCTAGCGGGGAGCTGTTTTTT | CASSIVGQPPSGELFF
. | TRBJ2-2 | TRBV7-3 | . | 13 | TGTGCCAGCAGCCCTCAGGGCCCCGGGGAGCTGTTTTTT | CASSPQGPGELFF
few | TRBJ2-1 | TRBV19 | TRBD2 | 16 | TGTGCCAGTACCCTAGCGGGAGGCAGCTCCTACAATGAGCAGTTCTTC | CASTLAGGSSYNEQFF